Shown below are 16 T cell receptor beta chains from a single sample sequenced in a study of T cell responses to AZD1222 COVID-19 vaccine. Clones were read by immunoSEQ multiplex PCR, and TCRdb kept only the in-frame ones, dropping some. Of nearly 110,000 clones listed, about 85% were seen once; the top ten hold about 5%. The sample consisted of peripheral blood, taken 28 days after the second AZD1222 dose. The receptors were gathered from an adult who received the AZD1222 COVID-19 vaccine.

The CDR3 sequence is CASSPQTGYEREKLFF. The CDR3 DNA is TGTGCCAGCAGCCCCCAGACAGGGTACGAAAGGGAAAAACTGTTTTTT. This chain uses TRBV9 with TRBJ1-4, with 7 bases fitting TRBD1. The germline gives CDR1 SGDLS, CDR2 YYNGEE. The CDR3 has 16 residues. V trimming: 4 bases; J trimming: 8 bases; junction bases outside the gene matches: 14.

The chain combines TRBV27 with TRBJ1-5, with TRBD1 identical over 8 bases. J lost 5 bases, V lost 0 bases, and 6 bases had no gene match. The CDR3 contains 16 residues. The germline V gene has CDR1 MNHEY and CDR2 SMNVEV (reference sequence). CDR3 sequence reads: CASSLSSGGLYQPQHF. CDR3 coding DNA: TGTGCCAGCAGTTTATCATCAGGGGGCCTCTATCAGCCCCAGCATTTT.

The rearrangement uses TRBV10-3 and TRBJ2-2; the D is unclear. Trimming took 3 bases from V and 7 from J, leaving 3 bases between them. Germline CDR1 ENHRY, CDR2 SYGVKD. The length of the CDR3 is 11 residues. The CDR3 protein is CAISEHGELFF. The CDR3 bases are TGTGCCATCAGTGAACACGGGGAGCTGTTTTTT.

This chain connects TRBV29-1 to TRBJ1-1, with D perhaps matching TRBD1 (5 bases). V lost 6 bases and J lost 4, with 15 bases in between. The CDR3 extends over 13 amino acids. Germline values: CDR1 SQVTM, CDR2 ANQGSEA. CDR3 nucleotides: TGCAGCGTCAGCCAGGGCCTGGGCACTGAAGCTTTCTTT. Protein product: CSVSQGLGTEAFF. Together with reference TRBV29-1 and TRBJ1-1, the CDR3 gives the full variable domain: SAVISQKPSRDICQRGTSLTIQCQVDSQVTMMFWYRQQPGQSLTLIATANQGSEATYESGFVIDKFPISRPNLTFSTLTVSNMSPEDSSIYLCSVSQGLGTEAFFGQGTRLTVV.

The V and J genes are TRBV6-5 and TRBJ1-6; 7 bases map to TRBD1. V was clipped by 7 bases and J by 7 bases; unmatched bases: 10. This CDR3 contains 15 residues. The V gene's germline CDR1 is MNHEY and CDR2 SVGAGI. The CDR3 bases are TGTGCCAGCAACCGGGACAGACTGGGGAATTCACCCCTCCACTTT. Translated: CASNRDRLGNSPLHF.

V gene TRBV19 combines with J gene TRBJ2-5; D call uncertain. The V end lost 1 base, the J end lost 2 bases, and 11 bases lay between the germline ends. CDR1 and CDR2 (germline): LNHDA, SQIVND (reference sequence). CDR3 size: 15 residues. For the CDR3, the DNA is TGTGCCAGTAGTATAGGCAGTCGGAGACAAGAGACCCAGTACTTC. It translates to CASSIGSRRQETQYF.

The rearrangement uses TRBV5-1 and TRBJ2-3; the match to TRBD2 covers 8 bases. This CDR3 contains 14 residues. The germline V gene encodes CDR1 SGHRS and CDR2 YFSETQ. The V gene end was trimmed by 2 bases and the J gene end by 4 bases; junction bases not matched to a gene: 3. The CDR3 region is CASSFGLASDTQYF. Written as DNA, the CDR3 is TGCGCCAGCAGCTTCGGACTAGCATCAGATACGCAGTATTTT. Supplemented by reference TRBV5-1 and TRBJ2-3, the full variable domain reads KAGVTQTPRYLIKTRGQQVTLSCSPISGHRSVSWYQQTPGQGLQFLFEYFSETQRNKGNFPGRFSGRQFSNSRSEMNVSTLELGDSALYLCASSFGLASDTQYFGPGTRLTVL.

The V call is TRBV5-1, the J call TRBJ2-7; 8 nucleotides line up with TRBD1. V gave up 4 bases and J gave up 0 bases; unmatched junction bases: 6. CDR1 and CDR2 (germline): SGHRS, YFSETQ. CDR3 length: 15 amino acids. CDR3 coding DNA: TGCGCCAGCAGCCCCGATGGACAGGGCTCCTACGAGCAGTACTTC. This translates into CASSPDGQGSYEQYF.

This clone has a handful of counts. DNA of the CDR3: TGCGCCAGCAGCTTGGTCATGTCGGGGGCCGCCCGGAACTATGGCTACACCTTC. Translating gives CASSLVMSGAARNYGYTF. The chain carries TRBV5-1 and TRBJ1-2; weak D call: TRBD1 (6 bases). Between the trimmed V and J ends, which lost 0 bases and 2 bases, there was a span of 20 bases. This CDR3 spans 18 amino acids. Germline V lookup: CDR1 SGHRS, CDR2 YFSETQ.

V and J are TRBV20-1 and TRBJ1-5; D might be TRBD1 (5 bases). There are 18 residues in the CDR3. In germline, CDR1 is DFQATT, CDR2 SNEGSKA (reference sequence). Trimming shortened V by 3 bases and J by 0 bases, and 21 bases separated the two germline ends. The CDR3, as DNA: TGCAGTGCTAGTTCGGTGGTGGGGGGTTCCGTTAGCAATCAGCCCCAGCATTTT. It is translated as CSASSVVGGSVSNQPQHF.

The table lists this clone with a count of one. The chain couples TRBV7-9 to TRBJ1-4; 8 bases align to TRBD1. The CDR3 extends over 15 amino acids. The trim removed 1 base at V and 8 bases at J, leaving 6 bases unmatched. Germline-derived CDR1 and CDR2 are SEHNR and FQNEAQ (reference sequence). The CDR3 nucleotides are TGTGCCAGCAGCTTAGTGACAGGGGCATACGAAAAACTGTTTTTT. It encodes CASSLVTGAYEKLFF.

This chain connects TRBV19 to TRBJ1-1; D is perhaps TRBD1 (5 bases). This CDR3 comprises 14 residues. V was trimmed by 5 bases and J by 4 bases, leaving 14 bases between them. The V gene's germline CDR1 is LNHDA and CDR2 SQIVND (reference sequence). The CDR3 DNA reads TGTGCCAGTAGTCCAGGGATTGGTGGCACTGAAGCTTTCTTT. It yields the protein CASSPGIGGTEAFF. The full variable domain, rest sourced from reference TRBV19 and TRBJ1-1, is DGGITQSPKYLFRKEGQNVTLSCEQNLNHDAMYWYRQDPGQGLRLIYYSQIVNDFQKGDIAEGYSVSREKKESFPLTVTSAQKNPTAFYLCASSPGIGGTEAFFGQGTRLTVV.

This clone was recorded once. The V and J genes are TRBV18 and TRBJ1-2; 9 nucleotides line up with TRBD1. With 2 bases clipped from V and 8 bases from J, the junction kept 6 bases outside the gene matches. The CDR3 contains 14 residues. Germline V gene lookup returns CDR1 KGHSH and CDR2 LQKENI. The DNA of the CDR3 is TGTGCCAGCTCACCAGGGACAGGGACGGAAGGCTACACCTTC. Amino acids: CASSPGTGTEGYTF.

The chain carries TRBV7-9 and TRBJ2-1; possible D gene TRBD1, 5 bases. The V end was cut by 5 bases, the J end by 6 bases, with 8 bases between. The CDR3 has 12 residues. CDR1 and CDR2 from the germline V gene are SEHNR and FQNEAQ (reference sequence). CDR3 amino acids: CASSQDTNEQFF. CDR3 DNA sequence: TGTGCCAGCAGCCAGGACACCAATGAGCAGTTCTTC.

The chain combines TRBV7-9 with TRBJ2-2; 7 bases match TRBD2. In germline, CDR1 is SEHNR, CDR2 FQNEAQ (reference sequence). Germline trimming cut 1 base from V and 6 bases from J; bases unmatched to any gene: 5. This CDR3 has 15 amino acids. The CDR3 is CASSLVRGVAGELFF. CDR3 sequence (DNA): TGTGCCAGCAGCTTAGTTCGGGGGGTCGCCGGGGAGCTGTTTTTT. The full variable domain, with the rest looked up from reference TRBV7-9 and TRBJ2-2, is DTGVSQNPRHKITKRGQNVTFRCDPISEHNRLYWYRQTLGQGPEFLTYFQNEAQLEKSRLLSDRFSAERPKGSFSTLEIQRTEQGDSAMYLCASSLVRGVAGELFFGEGSRLTVL.

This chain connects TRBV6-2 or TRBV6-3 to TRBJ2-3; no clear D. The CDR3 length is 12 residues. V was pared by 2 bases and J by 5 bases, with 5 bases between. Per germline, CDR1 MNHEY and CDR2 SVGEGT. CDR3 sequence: CASSYGRDTQYF. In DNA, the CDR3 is TGTGCCAGCAGTTACGGAAGAGATACGCAGTATTTT.